The 21 T cell receptor beta chains given below trace back to one sample, sequenced in a study of blood T cell repertoires in COVID-19. The table came from immunoSEQ multiplex PCR; TCRdb's copy has only in-frame clones and leaves some out. The top ten hold around 1.9% of the sample, which has about 400,000 clones, roughly 87% seen once. The sequenced sample consisted of PBMCs or T cells enriched from blood (not recorded which). These receptors came from a woman in her thirties or forties with acute COVID-19.

This chain connects TRBV25-1 to TRBJ2-3, with D perhaps matching TRBD1 (6 bases). The germline gives CDR1 MGHDK, CDR2 SYGVNS. This CDR3 has 15 amino acids. Between the trimmed V and J ends, which lost 5 bases and 6 bases, there was a span of 18 bases. This chain's CDR3 is CASSYGQFNSDTQYF. The DNA of the CDR3 is TGTGCCAGCAGTTATGGACAGTTCAATTCCGATACGCAGTATTTT.

The chain has TRBV24-1 and TRBJ2-1, with D perhaps matching TRBD2 (6 bases). The CDR3 length is 14 residues. Germline V gene data show CDR1 as KGHDR and CDR2 as SFDVKD. V dropped 4 bases and J dropped 4 bases, with 10 bases sitting between them. This CDR3 reads CATSETGEYNEQFF. Written as DNA, the CDR3 is TGTGCCACCAGTGAAACGGGGGAATACAATGAGCAGTTCTTC.

The chain employs TRBV11-2 and TRBJ2-1; TRBD2 matches at 11 bases. The CDR3 is 18 residues long. The V gene end was trimmed by 0 bases and the J gene end by 6 bases; junction bases not matched to a gene: 10. Germline CDR1 is SGHAT and CDR2 is FQNNGV. The CDR3: CASSLDYPSGGPPNEQFF. The CDR3 region has the DNA TGTGCCAGCAGCTTAGATTATCCTAGCGGGGGGCCCCCCAATGAGCAGTTCTTC.

This chain uses TRBV18 with TRBJ1-4; D is perhaps TRBD1 (6 bases). CDR1 KGHSH and CDR2 LQKENI come from the germline V gene. The CDR3 runs to 14 residues. The germline V and J ends were trimmed by 5 bases and 4 bases, with 11 bases remaining between them. This CDR3 reads CASSLDRFNEKLFF. CDR3 nucleotide sequence: TGTGCCAGCTCATTGGACAGATTTAATGAAAAACTGTTTTTT.

On this clone: Other nucleotide sequences in the sample specify the same CDR3. The chain is built from TRBV5-1 and TRBJ2-1; TRBD1 matches 9 bases. The J segment lost 2 bases and the V segment lost 5 bases, leaving 5 bases of the junction unmatched. Germline V gene lookup returns CDR1 SGHRS and CDR2 YFSETQ. The CDR3 is 15 residues long. The CDR3: CASSPTGGPYNEQFF. Here the CDR3 DNA reads TGCGCCAGCAGTCCGACAGGGGGGCCCTACAATGAGCAGTTCTTC. The whole variable domain, filled in from reference TRBV5-1 and TRBJ2-1, reads KAGVTQTPRYLIKTRGQQVTLSCSPISGHRSVSWYQQTPGQGLQFLFEYFSETQRNKGNFPGRFSGRQFSNSRSEMNVSTLELGDSALYLCASSPTGGPYNEQFFGPGTRLTVL.

The V and J genes are TRBV29-1 and TRBJ2-3, with 8 positions matching TRBD2. The ends lost 6 bases at V and 1 base at J; junction bases unmatched: 3. This CDR3 is built from 13 residues. Germline CDR1 reads SQVTM; CDR2 reads ANQGSEA. The CDR3 nucleotides are TGCAGCGTGCGGGGGGCGGGCACAGATACGCAGTATTTT. The encoded protein is CSVRGAGTDTQYF.

The chain combines TRBV18 with TRBJ2-5; maybe TRBD1 (5 bases). V was trimmed by 5 bases and J by 5 bases, leaving 9 bases between them. Germline CDR1 reads KGHSH; CDR2 reads LQKENI. This CDR3 region has 12 residues. CDR3 protein: CASSRGWETQYF. The DNA for the CDR3 is TGTGCCAGCTCAAGGGGCTGGGAGACCCAGTACTTC.

V and J are TRBV2 and TRBJ1-1; 8 bases fit TRBD1. This CDR3 has 13 residues. The V gene's germline CDR1 is SNHLY and CDR2 FYNNEI. Trimming cost V 9 bases and J 3 bases; bases outside gene matches: 6. Written as DNA, the CDR3 is TGTGCCAGTCTGACAGGGGTTTACACTGAAGCTTTCTTT. This gives the protein CASLTGVYTEAFF.

The V call is TRBV14, the J call TRBJ2-7; 9 nucleotides line up with TRBD1. The CDR3 spans 15 residues. V shed 4 bases, J shed 4 bases, and the junction held 8 bases outside the gene matches. From germline, CDR1 is SGHDN and CDR2 FVKESK. CDR3 DNA sequence: TGTGCCAGCAGCCGTGCCGGACAGGGGCTTTACGAGCAGTACTTC. This gives the protein CASSRAGQGLYEQYF.

The rearrangement joins TRBV30 to TRBJ1-4; 7 bases are shared with TRBD1. CDR3 length: 14 amino acids. V trimming: 5 bases; J trimming: 6 bases; junction bases outside the gene matches: 9. Germline V gives CDR1 GTSNPN, CDR2 SVGIG (reference sequence). CDR3 sequence: CAWQLDRVDEKLFF. The CDR3 coding sequence is TGTGCCTGGCAACTCGACAGGGTGGATGAAAAACTGTTTTTT.

This chain joins TRBV9 and TRBJ1-4; tentative D call: TRBD1 (5 bases). Germline V gene sequence: CDR1 SGDLS, CDR2 YYNGEE. This CDR3 has 13 residues. Trimming removed 0 bases at V and 10 bases at J, with 10 bases between. Here the CDR3 DNA reads TGTGCCAGCAGCGTAGGAACAAGGGGAAAACTGTTTTTT. Its translation is CASSVGTRGKLFF.

The chain employs TRBV27 and TRBJ1-4, with TRBD1 matching over 11 bases. The CDR3 loop spans 16 amino acids. Unmatched junction bases numbered 1, after V lost 2 bases and J lost 2 bases. Germline V gives CDR1 MNHEY, CDR2 SMNVEV (reference sequence). The CDR3, as DNA: TGTGCCAGCAGTTTAGGACAGGGGGCGACTAATGAAAAACTGTTTTTT. Residues: CASSLGQGATNEKLFF.

The CDR3 protein is CASSPSQGGSPLHF. In DNA form, the CDR3 reads TGTGCCAGCTCACCATCGCAGGGGGGATCACCCCTCCACTTT. This chain connects TRBV18 to TRBJ1-6; the match to TRBD1 covers 7 bases. The CDR3 spans 14 residues. V was pared by 2 bases and J by 10 bases, with 5 bases of the junction left unmatched. Germline assignment: CDR1 KGHSH and CDR2 LQKENI.

The rearrangement joins TRBV6-5 to TRBJ1-5; 8 bases fit TRBD1. J gave up 7 bases and V 6 bases, and 11 bases lay outside the gene matches. The CDR3 covers 15 residues. Germline values: CDR1 MNHEY, CDR2 SVGAGI. CDR3 in DNA: TGTGCCAGCAGCCTCAGGGGGCCCCCCGGACAGCCCCAGCATTTT. This gives the protein CASSLRGPPGQPQHF.

The chain combines TRBV18 with TRBJ1-2, with unresolved D. Germline loops: CDR1 KGHSH, CDR2 LQKENI. V shed 0 bases and J shed 6 bases, with 14 bases lying between them. This CDR3 has 15 amino acids. CDR3 sequence: CASSPPLSGMNGYTF. Here the CDR3 DNA reads TGTGCCAGCTCACCACCATTGTCGGGGATGAATGGCTACACCTTC.

The chain joins TRBV7-9 to TRBJ1-2, with 7 nucleotides matching TRBD1. There are 14 residues in the CDR3. CDR1 is SEHNR and CDR2 is FQNEAQ in the germline V gene (reference sequence). The V segment lost 5 bases and the J segment 3 bases; nucleotides outside the gene matches: 6. The DNA of the CDR3 is TGTGCCAGCAGCGTGCTAGGGGGCTACTATGGCTACACCTTC. Translated: CASSVLGGYYGYTF. Together with reference TRBV7-9 and TRBJ1-2, the CDR3 gives the full variable domain: DTGVSQNPRHKITKRGQNVTFRCDPISEHNRLYWYRQTLGQGPEFLTYFQNEAQLEKSRLLSDRFSAERPKGSFSTLEIQRTEQGDSAMYLCASSVLGGYYGYTFGSGTRLTVV.

The rearrangement uses TRBV19 and TRBJ2-7; 8 bases fit TRBD1. V shed 10 bases, J shed 0 bases, and the junction held 5 bases outside the gene matches. The CDR3 consists of 13 residues. The V gene's germline CDR1 is LNHDA and CDR2 SQIVND (reference sequence). This chain's CDR3 is CATTGAVSYEQYF. The CDR3 DNA is TGTGCCACGACAGGGGCCGTCTCCTACGAGCAGTACTTC.

This clone was found once. This chain links TRBV7-8 with TRBJ2-3, with TRBD1 as a possible D gene (5 bases). CDR3 size: 14 residues. Germline V gene sequence: CDR1 SGHVS, CDR2 FQNEAQ. Trimming took off 5 bases at V and 0 bases at J, with 9 bases between the two ends. The CDR3 protein is CASSPGPSTDTQYF. In nucleotides, the CDR3 is TGTGCCAGCAGCCCAGGGCCTAGCACAGATACGCAGTATTTT.

This chain links TRBV5-5 with TRBJ1-6, with 7 bases fitting TRBD1. The CDR3 consists of 18 residues. CDR1 and CDR2 from the germline V gene are SGHKS and YYEKEE (reference sequence). Trimming cost V 2 bases and J 3 bases; bases outside gene matches: 11. CDR3 sequence (DNA): TGTGCCAGCAGCTTCTCATACAGGGGATCTATCTATAATTCACCCCTCCACTTT. Translated: CASSFSYRGSIYNSPLHF. The whole variable domain, filled in from reference TRBV5-5 and TRBJ1-6, reads DAGVTQSPTHLIKTRGQQVTLRCSPISGHKSVSWYQQVLGQGPQFIFQYYEKEERGRGNFPDRFSARQFPNYSSELNVNALLLGDSALYLCASSFSYRGSIYNSPLHFGNGTRLTVT.

The table lists this clone with a count of one. The chain couples TRBV27 to TRBJ1-5; D might be TRBD1 (6 bases). This CDR3 is 16 amino acids long. Germline V gives CDR1 MNHEY, CDR2 SMNVEV (reference sequence). The V gene lost 5 bases and the J gene lost 3 bases, with 17 bases spanning the gap. The CDR3 loop reads CASSRGAGVNNQPQHF. DNA for the CDR3: TGTGCCAGCAGTCGAGGGGCAGGGGTCAACAATCAGCCCCAGCATTTT.

V gene TRBV7-7 combines with J gene TRBJ2-2; TRBD1 matches 9 bases. The CDR3 runs 16 residues. Germline V CDR1 and CDR2: SSHAT, FNYEAQ (reference sequence). Losses at the gene ends were 2 bases for V and 4 bases for J; bases not matched to a gene: 5. The DNA of the CDR3 is TGTGCCAGCAGCTTACTGGGACAGGGCGGCACCGGGGAGCTGTTTTTT. Its protein product is CASSLLGQGGTGELFF.